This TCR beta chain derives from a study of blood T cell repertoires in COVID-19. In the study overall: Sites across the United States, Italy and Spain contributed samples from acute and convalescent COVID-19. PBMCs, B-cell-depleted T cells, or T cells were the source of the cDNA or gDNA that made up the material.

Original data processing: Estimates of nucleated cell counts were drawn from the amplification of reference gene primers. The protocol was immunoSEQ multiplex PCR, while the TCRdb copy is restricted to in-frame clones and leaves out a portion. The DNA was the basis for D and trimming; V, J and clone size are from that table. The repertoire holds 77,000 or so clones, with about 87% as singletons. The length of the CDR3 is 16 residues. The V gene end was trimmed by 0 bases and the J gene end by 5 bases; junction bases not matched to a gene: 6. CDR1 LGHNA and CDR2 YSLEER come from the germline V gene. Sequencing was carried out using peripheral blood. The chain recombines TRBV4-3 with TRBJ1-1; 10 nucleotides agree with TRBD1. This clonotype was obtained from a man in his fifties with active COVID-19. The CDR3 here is CASSQDGTGVLTEAFF. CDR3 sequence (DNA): TGCGCCAGCAGCCAAGATGGGACAGGGGTGTTGACTGAAGCTTTCTTT.